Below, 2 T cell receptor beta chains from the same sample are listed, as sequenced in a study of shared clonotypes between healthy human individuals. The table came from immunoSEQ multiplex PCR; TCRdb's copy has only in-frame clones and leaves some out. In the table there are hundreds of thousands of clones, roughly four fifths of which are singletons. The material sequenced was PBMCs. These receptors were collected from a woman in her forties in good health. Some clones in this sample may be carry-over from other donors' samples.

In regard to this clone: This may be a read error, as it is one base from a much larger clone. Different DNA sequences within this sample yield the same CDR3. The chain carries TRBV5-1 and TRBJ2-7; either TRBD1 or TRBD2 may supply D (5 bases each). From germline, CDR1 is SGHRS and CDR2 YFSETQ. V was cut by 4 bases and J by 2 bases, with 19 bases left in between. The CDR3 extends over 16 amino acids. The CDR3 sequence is CASSLGRGHPTYEQYF. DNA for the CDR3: TGCGCCAGCAGCCTGGGACGAGGACACCCGACCTACGAGCAGTACTTC.

The CDR3 DNA sequence: TGTGCCAGCAGTGACGGCGGGAGCGGCCTCTACAATGAGCAGTTCTTC. It translates to CASSDGGSGLYNEQFF. This chain uses TRBV6-1 with TRBJ2-1, with 7 bases fitting TRBD2. This CDR3 has 16 amino acids. The V segment lost 3 bases and the J segment 3 bases; nucleotides outside the gene matches: 8. Germline-derived CDR1 and CDR2 are MNHNS and SASEGT.